These 30 T cell receptor beta chains were sequenced from one sample in a study of CD8 T cells in ankylosing spondylitis. TCRdb redid the calling of the 5' RACE reads with MiXCR, one entry per CDR3 protein. The table lists some 200,000 distinct CDR3 sequences, around 13% of them singletons. The specimen was blood, either unsorted or a sorted T cell fraction (not recorded which). The receptors originated from a male donor with ankylosing spondylitis or in good health (not recorded which).

This clonotype was observed many times. This chain connects TRBV4-1 to TRBJ2-1, with 8 positions matching TRBD2. Germline CDR1 and CDR2: MGHRA and YSYEKL. Germline trimming cut 0 bases from V and 3 bases from J; bases unmatched to any gene: 16. The CDR3 has 20 residues. The CDR3 nucleotides read TGCGCCAGCAGCCAAGATCTCGAAAGCGGGGGCCTTCGGTTCTACAATGAGCAGTTCTTC. Protein sequence: CASSQDLESGGLRFYNEQFF.

This clonotype was detected only a few times. The V gene is TRBV4-1, the J gene TRBJ2-7; the match to TRBD2 covers 8 bases. The V and J ends lost 1 base and 0 bases, in that order; junction bases with no gene match: 5. From germline, CDR1 is MGHRA and CDR2 YSYEKL. The CDR3 is made up of 16 amino acids. CDR3 sequence: CASSQAVSGSSYEQYF. The CDR3, as DNA: TGCGCCAGCAGCCAAGCTGTAAGCGGGAGCTCCTACGAGCAGTACTTC.

J is TRBJ2-7 and V is TRBV5-1; 7 nucleotides agree with TRBD1. This CDR3 spans 15 amino acids. The ends lost 0 bases at V and 2 bases at J; junction bases unmatched: 5. Looked up from germline, CDR1 is SGHRS and CDR2 is YFSETQ. Here the CDR3 reads CASSLADRSPYEQYF. CDR3 bases: TGCGCCAGCAGCTTGGCGGACAGGAGCCCCTACGAGCAGTACTTC.

This clonotype was counted only a few times. V usage is TRBV10-3 and J usage is TRBJ1-5; D is ambiguous. Germline assignment: CDR1 ENHRY and CDR2 SYGVKD. V lost 3 bases to trimming and J lost 0 bases, with 3 bases between them. CDR3 length: 13 residues. CDR3 nucleotide sequence: TGTGCCATCAGTGATCCTAGCAATCAGCCCCAGCATTTT. This codes for CAISDPSNQPQHF.

The chain links TRBV20-1 to TRBJ2-1; 10 positions agree with TRBD2. Germline V gives CDR1 DFQATT, CDR2 SNEGSKA (reference sequence). CDR3 length equals 16 residues. V lost 2 bases, J lost 5 bases, and 9 bases stayed unmatched. The CDR3 nucleotides are TGCAGTGCTAGACCCTACCTAGCGGGAGTCGACAATGAGCAGTTCTTC. This codes for CSARPYLAGVDNEQFF.

This clonotype was seen a handful of times. The J gene is TRBJ2-5, the V gene TRBV20-1; tentatively, D is TRBD1 or TRBD2 (5 bases each). Trimming shortened V by 3 bases and J by 4 bases, and 21 bases separated the two germline ends. CDR1 and CDR2 (germline): DFQATT, SNEGSKA (reference sequence). CDR3 length: 16 amino acids. This CDR3 is CSARRTRDARGETQYF. The DNA of the CDR3 is TGCAGTGCTAGGCGAACACGGGACGCTCGAGGAGAGACCCAGTACTTC.

The rearrangement joins TRBV10-3 to TRBJ1-2; D gene uncertain. V was clipped by 0 bases and J by 8 bases, with 13 bases between them. The V gene's germline CDR1 is ENHRY and CDR2 SYGVKD. The CDR3 extends over 14 amino acids. For the CDR3, the DNA is TGTGCCATCAGTGAGTCGAGACGTTGGGAGGGCTACACCTTC. This encodes CAISESRRWEGYTF.

The chain links TRBV20-1 to TRBJ2-1; weak D call: TRBD2 (6 bases). CDR3 length: 15 amino acids. V gave up 1 base and J gave up 1 base, with 11 bases separating them. Germline CDR1 reads DFQATT; CDR2 reads SNEGSKA (reference sequence). The CDR3 sequence: CSARAGLASYNEQFF. In nucleotides, the CDR3 is TGCAGTGCTAGAGCAGGGCTAGCGTCCTACAATGAGCAGTTCTTC.

A few counts support this clonotype. The chain uses TRBV5-6 and TRBJ2-7; 14 bases match TRBD2. This CDR3 is 14 amino acids long. The ends lost 3 bases at V and 5 bases at J; junction bases unmatched: 1. From germline, CDR1 is SGHDT and CDR2 YYEEEE. The CDR3 DNA reads TGTGCCAGCAGCTGGGGACTAGCGGGAGACGAGCAGTACTTC. Translated: CASSWGLAGDEQYF.

This clonotype showed up just a few times. The V and J genes are TRBV30 and TRBJ2-3; 8 nucleotides line up with TRBD1. Germline V gene data show CDR1 as GTSNPN and CDR2 as SVGIG (reference sequence). The CDR3 runs 12 residues. The CDR3 sequence is CASDREGDTQYF. CDR3 nucleotides: TGTGCTTCGGACAGGGAAGGAGATACGCAGTATTTT.

V gene TRBV4-1 combines with J gene TRBJ2-3; D perhaps matches TRBD1 (5 bases). Germline V gives CDR1 MGHRA, CDR2 YSYEKL. CDR3 length: 15 amino acids. V lost 2 bases, J lost 3 bases, and 12 bases lay in between. The CDR3 is CASSQPGRPTDTQYF. Written as DNA, the CDR3 is TGCGCCAGCAGCCAACCAGGGCGACCGACAGATACGCAGTATTTT.

As DNA, the CDR3 is TGTGCCAGCAGCCCTCCGGGACAGGGGGATTTCTACGAGCAGTACTTC. This gives the protein CASSPPGQGDFYEQYF. This chain connects TRBV5-6 to TRBJ2-7, with 11 bases that match TRBD1. CDR1 SGHDT and CDR2 YYEEEE come from the germline V gene. Trimming removed 4 bases from V and 3 bases from J; junction bases left unmatched: 9. The CDR3 has 16 amino acids.

The rearrangement links TRBV4-1 to TRBJ1-5; D ambiguous. Germline V lookup: CDR1 MGHRA, CDR2 YSYEKL. This CDR3 contains 15 residues. Trimming removed 2 bases at V and 1 base at J, with 9 bases between. The CDR3 sequence is CASSQRQESNQPQHF. CDR3 in DNA: TGCGCCAGCAGCCAACGCCAAGAGAGCAATCAGCCCCAGCATTTT.

This chain links TRBV4-1 with TRBJ2-2, with 14 positions matching TRBD2. This CDR3 region has 17 residues. Germline loops: CDR1 MGHRA, CDR2 YSYEKL. J was trimmed by 7 bases and V by 4 bases; bases with no gene match: 8. The CDR3: CASSLRLAGGPDGELFF. The CDR3 coding sequence is TGCGCCAGCAGCCTCCGACTAGCGGGAGGGCCGGACGGGGAGCTGTTTTTT.

The sample holds many counts of this clonotype. This CDR3 is CASRPTLAGAENEQFF. CDR3 bases: TGTGCCAGCAGACCGACACTAGCGGGAGCGGAGAATGAGCAGTTCTTC. The gene calls are TRBV7-9 and TRBJ2-1; 11 bases are shared with TRBD2. The CDR3 runs 16 residues. J gave up 7 bases and V 6 bases, and 11 bases lay outside the gene matches. CDR1 and CDR2 from the germline V gene are SEHNR and FQNEAQ (reference sequence).

The V gene is TRBV7-9, the J gene TRBJ1-2; D not certain. The V gene's germline CDR1 is SEHNR and CDR2 FQNEAQ (reference sequence). The CDR3 is 14 amino acids. V gave up 1 base and J gave up 7 bases, with 13 bases separating them. CDR3 sequence: CASSLDTTIFGYTF. The CDR3 coding sequence is TGTGCCAGCAGCTTAGACACAACCATCTTTGGCTACACCTTC.

This clonotype occurred a few times. This chain's CDR3 is CASSGKTAMNTEAFF. Here the CDR3 DNA reads TGTGCCAGCAGCGGAAAGACAGCCATGAACACTGAAGCTTTCTTT. The chain joins TRBV9 to TRBJ1-1, with a possible D match to TRBD1 (5 bases). The CDR3 is made up of 15 amino acids. Germline V gene data show CDR1 as SGDLS and CDR2 as YYNGEE. V was cut by 3 bases and J by 0 bases, with 12 bases left in between.

The V call is TRBV9, the J call TRBJ2-1; D is uncertain. The germline V and J ends were trimmed by 4 bases and 6 bases, with 11 bases remaining between them. Germline V gene sequence: CDR1 SGDLS, CDR2 YYNGEE. CDR3 length equals 13 residues. The CDR3 region has the DNA TGTGCCAGCAGCCCTGCCGCTGGCAATGAGCAGTTCTTC. Amino acids: CASSPAAGNEQFF.

The genes are TRBV19 and TRBJ2-7; TRBD2 might be the D (7 bases). V lost 5 bases and J 6 bases, leaving 20 bases between the germline ends. The CDR3 extends over 15 amino acids. Germline V gene sequence: CDR1 LNHDA, CDR2 SQIVND (reference sequence). CDR3 nucleotides: TGTGCCAGTAGTGATTTCGGACTAGGGGGTATCGAGCAGTACTTC. This translates into CASSDFGLGGIEQYF. The variable domain in full, completed from reference TRBV19 and TRBJ2-7, reads DGGITQSPKYLFRKEGQNVTLSCEQNLNHDAMYWYRQDPGQGLRLIYYSQIVNDFQKGDIAEGYSVSREKKESFPLTVTSAQKNPTAFYLCASSDFGLGGIEQYFGPGTRLTVT.

The chain carries TRBV20-1 and TRBJ2-1, with 14 bases aligning to TRBD2. CDR3 size: 15 residues. The V and J ends lost 6 bases and 7 bases, in that order; junction bases with no gene match: 8. Germline lookup yields CDR1 DFQATT and CDR2 SNEGSKA (reference sequence). This chain's CDR3 is CSATGTSGSKNEQFF. The CDR3 nucleotides read TGCAGTGCAACTGGGACTAGCGGGAGTAAGAATGAGCAGTTCTTC.

In this sample, this clonotype turned up a few times. This chain links TRBV28 with TRBJ1-1; D remains unclear. Trimming cost V 5 bases and J 11 bases, with 12 bases left between them. Germline V gene lookup returns CDR1 MDHEN and CDR2 SYDVKM. The CDR3 extends over 11 amino acids. The CDR3 bases are TGTGCCAGCAGTCTGAATCGTTTGGCTTTCTTT. Protein sequence: CASSLNRLAFF.

The chain carries TRBV14 and TRBJ2-5; 13 bases are a match to TRBD2. The CDR3 consists of 16 residues. V trimming: 4 bases; J trimming: 4 bases; junction bases outside the gene matches: 6. CDR1 and CDR2 from the germline V gene are SGHDN and FVKESK. This CDR3 reads CASSPRTSGGIETQYF. The DNA for the CDR3 is TGTGCCAGCAGCCCACGGACTAGCGGGGGTATAGAGACCCAGTACTTC.

For the CDR3, the DNA is TGTGCCAGCAGCAGGGGACGTATACAAGAGACCCAGTACTTC. It is translated as CASSRGRIQETQYF. J is TRBJ2-5 and V is TRBV7-8; D tentatively reads TRBD1 or TRBD2 (5 bases each). Germline CDR1 SGHVS, CDR2 FQNEAQ. The CDR3 runs 14 residues. V was cut by 5 bases and J by 2 bases, with 12 bases left in between.

In this sample, this clonotype turned up a few times. The rearrangement joins TRBV27 to TRBJ1-2; D perhaps matches TRBD1 (5 bases). Germline assignment: CDR1 MNHEY and CDR2 SMNVEV (reference sequence). This CDR3 spans 15 amino acids. Trimming took off 5 bases at V and 4 bases at J, with 17 bases between the two ends. The CDR3: CASSPQSTAVYGYTF. CDR3 bases: TGTGCCAGCAGTCCCCAGTCGACAGCCGTCTATGGCTACACCTTC.

This clonotype was picked up a small number of times. The chain links TRBV20-1 to TRBJ2-3; no clear D. Trimming left V 3 bases short and J 2 bases short, with 6 bases between. The CDR3 length is 12 residues. Germline-derived CDR1 and CDR2 are DFQATT and SNEGSKA (reference sequence). The CDR3 DNA sequence: TGCAGTGCTAGGAGTTCCACAGATACGCAGTATTTT. Translation: CSARSSTDTQYF.

This clonotype was counted only a few times. The V and J genes are TRBV7-8 and TRBJ2-7; TRBD1 might be the D (7 bases). The V gene lost 8 bases and the J gene lost 0 bases, with 17 bases spanning the gap. Looked up from germline, CDR1 is SGHVS and CDR2 is FQNEAQ. The CDR3 sequence is 15 residues long. DNA for the CDR3: TGTGCCAGCCAGGGGGGCAGGGGGAGCTCCTACGAGCAGTACTTC. This translates into CASQGGRGSSYEQYF.

There are a few counts of this clonotype. The gene calls are TRBV12-5 and TRBJ2-5; weak D call: TRBD2 (5 bases). Germline V CDR1 and CDR2: LGHNT, FRNRAP. Trimming removed 1 base at V and 2 bases at J, with 14 bases between. CDR3 length: 16 residues. CDR3 in DNA: TGTGCTAGTGGTTTGGCTCCCTCCGGGATTCAAGAGACCCAGTACTTC. It encodes CASGLAPSGIQETQYF. The variable domain in full, completed from reference TRBV12-5 and TRBJ2-5, reads DARVTQTPRHKVTEMGQEVTMRCQPILGHNTVFWYRQTMMQGLELLAYFRNRAPLDDSGMPKDRFSAEMPDATLATLKIQPSEPRDSAVYFCASGLAPSGIQETQYFGPGTRLLVL.

This clonotype was seen many times. This chain links TRBV4-1 with TRBJ1-2, with 10 bases fitting TRBD1. This CDR3 comprises 15 residues. The germline gives CDR1 MGHRA, CDR2 YSYEKL. V lost 4 bases and J lost 6; bases outside the gene matches: 8. Written as DNA, the CDR3 is TGCGCCAGCAGCCGACAGGGGGCGGAAAGTGATGGCTACACCTTC. This encodes CASSRQGAESDGYTF.

The chain has TRBV11-1 and TRBJ1-1; 7 bases are shared with TRBD1. This CDR3 is 14 amino acids long. Germline-derived CDR1 and CDR2 are SGHAT and FQDESV (reference sequence). J gave up 0 bases and V 5 bases, and 3 bases lay outside the gene matches. The CDR3 sequence: CASSTGQLNTEAFF. In nucleotides, the CDR3 is TGTGCCAGCAGCACGGGACAGCTGAACACTGAAGCTTTCTTT.

This clonotype was seen at least ten times. The CDR3 spells CSVQDYGYTF. The CDR3 DNA reads TGCAGCGTTCAGGACTATGGCTACACCTTC. The chain uses TRBV29-1 and TRBJ1-2; D is unresolved. Germline V gene data show CDR1 as SQVTM and CDR2 as ANQGSEA. V was shortened by 5 bases and J by 3 bases, with 4 bases between the two germline ends. The CDR3 is 10 amino acids.